Shown below are 8 T cell receptor beta chains from a single sample sequenced in a study of T-cell reconstitution after alpha-beta-depleted transplantation in children. The TCRbeta library was prepared with unique molecular identifiers. TCRdb reprocessed the PCR reads with MiXCR, giving one entry per CDR3 protein. The sample consists of approximately 510,000 distinct CDR3 sequences, around 16% of them appearing once. Sequencing used PBMCs from the stem cell graft donor, obtained from the stem cell graft. The origin of the receptors is a human donor who donated a stem cell graft to a child with acute lymphoblastic leukemia.

The chain links TRBV2 to TRBJ1-4; D not certain. Between the trimmed V and J ends, which lost 1 base and 6 bases, there was a span of 12 bases. Germline CDR1 is SNHLY and CDR2 is FYNNEI. The CDR3 runs 15 residues. Here the CDR3 DNA reads TGTGCCAGCAGTGAAGGAGGAGGCCCCGATGAAAAACTGTTTTTT. Its protein is CASSEGGGPDEKLFF.

The chain carries TRBV29-1 and TRBJ2-1, with 8 nucleotides matching TRBD2. From germline, CDR1 is SQVTM and CDR2 ANQGSEA. V shed 5 bases and J 3 bases; nucleotides not matched to a gene: 12. The length of the CDR3 is 16 residues. The chain's CDR3 is CSVRPAGVEVYNEQFF. CDR3 nucleotide sequence: TGCAGCGTTAGACCAGCGGGAGTCGAAGTCTACAATGAGCAGTTCTTC.

This sequence joins TRBV12-2 and TRBJ2-1; TRBD1, the table's D call, was not compared with the DNA. TRBV12-2 is a pseudogene segment. The CDR3 covers 20 residues. The CDR3 region has the DNA TGTGCAAGTCGCGGATACAGGGGGGTCGTCAGCGGCCACGAGCGGAATGAGCAGTTCTTC. Translated, it gives CASRGYRGVVSGHERNEQFF.

This clonotype was picked up many times. The chain has TRBV6-1 and TRBJ2-5; D ambiguous. Germline V lookup: CDR1 MNHNS, CDR2 SASEGT. This CDR3 has 12 amino acids. V was cut by 2 bases and J by 5 bases, with 6 bases left in between. CDR3 residues: CASSERRETQYF. The CDR3, as DNA: TGTGCCAGCAGTGAACGAAGGGAGACCCAGTACTTC.

Concerning this clonotype: A much larger clone lies one base from this, so it may be a read error. Given the absence of the conserved phenylalanine or tryptophan at the CDR3 end, a read error is likely. This chain uses TRBV15 with TRBJ2-7; a weak D match, TRBD2 (6 bases). Trimming cost V 3 bases and J 0 bases, with 15 bases left between them. The CDR3 length is 16 residues. CDR1 LNHNV and CDR2 YYDKDF come from the germline V gene (reference sequence). The CDR3 here is CATSSAGLLTSYEQYL. In DNA form, the CDR3 reads TGTGCCACCAGCAGTGCGGGACTGCTCACCTCCTACGAGCAGTACTTG.

This chain links TRBV11-2 with TRBJ1-2; 9 bases line up with TRBD1. This CDR3 has 21 residues. The V gene end was trimmed by 0 bases and the J gene end by 8 bases; junction bases not matched to a gene: 25. CDR1 and CDR2 (germline): SGHAT, FQNNGV. CDR3 protein: CASSLDQGNKKWTGESNGYTF. In DNA, the CDR3 is TGTGCCAGCAGCTTAGATCAGGGTAATAAGAAATGGACAGGGGAGTCCAACGGCTACACCTTC.

This clonotype was seen only a few times. This sequence joins TRBV5-1 and TRBJ2-3, with 10 bases matching TRBD1. Germline values: CDR1 SGHRS, CDR2 YFSETQ. The CDR3 has 15 amino acids. The ends lost 3 bases at V and 2 bases at J; junction bases unmatched: 3. The CDR3 DNA reads TGCGCCAGCAGCTGGACAGGGGGAGACACAGATACGCAGTATTTT. Encoded protein: CASSWTGGDTDTQYF.

This clonotype has only a few counts. V gene TRBV20-1 combines with J gene TRBJ2-7, with 7 bases identical to TRBD2. Looked up from germline, CDR1 is DFQATT and CDR2 is SNEGSKA (reference sequence). CDR3 length: 16 amino acids. Germline trimming cut 1 base from V and 2 bases from J; bases unmatched to any gene: 11. The DNA of the CDR3 is TGCAGTGCTAGAGGGGGAGTAGCGGGTATCCCCTACGAGCAGTACTTC. Protein: CSARGGVAGIPYEQYF.